The entry below describes one T cell receptor beta chain. The data originate from a study of blood T cell repertoires in COVID-19. V lost 2 bases and J 0 bases, leaving 10 bases between the germline ends. The germline V gene has CDR1 SGHRS and CDR2 YFSETQ. The CDR3 totals 15 residues. The assay was immunoSEQ multiplex PCR, and TCRdb's table has in-frame clones only and misses some. This table holds some 74,000 clones, around 80% found once. The chain employs TRBV5-1 and TRBJ2-3, with unresolved D. Input material: peripheral blood. This TCR was recovered from a human donor in a cohort sampled during active COVID-19. The CDR3 DNA follows: TGCGCCAGCAGCTTTGACACCCCTAGCACAGATACGCAGTATTTT. Its translation: CASSFDTPSTDTQYF.